These 9 T cell receptor beta chains came from one sample sequenced in a study of CD8 T cells in Susac syndrome. Random hexamers primed reverse transcription of about 0.45 to 1 ug RNA. TCRdb fed the immunoSEQ multiplex PCR reads into MiXCR, producing one record per CDR3 protein. The data show about 200,000 distinct CDR3 sequences, roughly 95% seen once. The specimen sequenced was CD4+ T cells from PBMCs. These receptors came from a human donor with multiple sclerosis.

V usage is TRBV11-2 and J usage is TRBJ2-1; 7 bases fit TRBD1. This CDR3 has 15 amino acids. V dropped 0 bases and J dropped 7; count of bases not matched to a gene: 6. Germline CDR1 reads SGHAT; CDR2 reads FQNNGV. CDR3 sequence (DNA): TGTGCCAGCAGCTTAGAACAGGGGTATCGTAATGAGCAGTTCTTC. Protein sequence: CASSLEQGYRNEQFF.

In nucleotides, the CDR3 is TGTGCCAGCAGCGTAGATGGAGGTGGCTACACCTTC. This gives the protein CASSVDGGGYTF. The chain carries TRBV9 and TRBJ1-2, with no clear D. The CDR3 has 12 amino acids. Germline CDR1 SGDLS, CDR2 YYNGEE. Trimming left V 0 bases short and J 7 bases short, with 7 bases between.

The chain carries TRBV29-1 and TRBJ1-1, with a weak D call TRBD1 (5 bases). Trimming removed 4 bases at V and 0 bases at J, with 12 bases between. Germline V gene lookup returns CDR1 SQVTM and CDR2 ANQGSEA. This CDR3 spans 14 amino acids. The CDR3 DNA reads TGCAGCGTTGCGAAGGCGGGGGTGAACACTGAAGCTTTCTTT. Its translation: CSVAKAGVNTEAFF.

This chain uses TRBV11-2 with TRBJ1-1; a possible D gene is TRBD1 (5 bases). Trimming removed 2 bases at V and 10 bases at J, with 11 bases between. The CDR3 is 12 residues long. Per germline, CDR1 SGHAT and CDR2 FQNNGV. CDR3 amino acids: CASSLSAGPAFF. Here the CDR3 DNA reads TGTGCCAGCAGCTTAAGTGCGGGGCCAGCTTTCTTT.

The gene calls are TRBV6-5 and TRBJ2-3; no definite D call. Deletions cut 0 bases from V and 0 bases from J, with 7 bases between. CDR3 length: 15 amino acids. CDR1 and CDR2 (germline): MNHEY, SVGAGI. The CDR3 reads CASSYSGLSTDTQYF. Here the CDR3 DNA reads TGTGCCAGCAGTTACTCAGGGTTGAGCACAGATACGCAGTATTTT.

This chain uses TRBV9 with TRBJ2-2; D gene uncertain. The ends were cut back, 4 bases at V and 4 bases at J, with 14 bases in the middle. The germline V gene encodes CDR1 SGDLS and CDR2 YYNGEE. CDR3 length: 15 residues. The DNA for the CDR3 is TGTGCCAGCAGCCCCCGGTCCCTCGGCACCGGGGAGCTGTTTTTT. Translated, it gives CASSPRSLGTGELFF.

V gene TRBV7-2 combines with J gene TRBJ2-1, with 7 positions matching TRBD2. The CDR3 totals 14 residues. V lost 2 bases, J lost 5 bases, and 3 bases stayed unmatched. Germline CDR1 SGHTA, CDR2 FQGNSA. Here the CDR3 reads CASSLSLADNEQFF. The DNA of the CDR3 is TGTGCCAGCAGCTTAAGTCTAGCGGACAATGAGCAGTTCTTC.

V is TRBV3-1 and J is TRBJ2-7; D ambiguous. Between the trimmed V and J ends, which lost 1 base and 6 bases, there was a span of 10 bases. There are 13 residues in the CDR3. Germline V gene data show CDR1 as LGHDT and CDR2 as YNNKEL (reference sequence). DNA of the CDR3: TGTGCCAGCAGCCAAGCTCGGCAGCTCGAGCAGTACTTC. Its protein product is CASSQARQLEQYF.

This chain links TRBV19 with TRBJ2-1, with 14 nucleotides matching TRBD2. The junction had 9 bases not matched to a gene; V was cut back by 3 bases and J by 8 bases. The germline gives CDR1 LNHDA, CDR2 SQIVND (reference sequence). The CDR3 spans 17 residues. The chain's CDR3 is CASSIRLAGGPWDEQFF. CDR3 nucleotides: TGTGCCAGTAGTATTAGACTAGCGGGGGGGCCTTGGGATGAGCAGTTCTTC.